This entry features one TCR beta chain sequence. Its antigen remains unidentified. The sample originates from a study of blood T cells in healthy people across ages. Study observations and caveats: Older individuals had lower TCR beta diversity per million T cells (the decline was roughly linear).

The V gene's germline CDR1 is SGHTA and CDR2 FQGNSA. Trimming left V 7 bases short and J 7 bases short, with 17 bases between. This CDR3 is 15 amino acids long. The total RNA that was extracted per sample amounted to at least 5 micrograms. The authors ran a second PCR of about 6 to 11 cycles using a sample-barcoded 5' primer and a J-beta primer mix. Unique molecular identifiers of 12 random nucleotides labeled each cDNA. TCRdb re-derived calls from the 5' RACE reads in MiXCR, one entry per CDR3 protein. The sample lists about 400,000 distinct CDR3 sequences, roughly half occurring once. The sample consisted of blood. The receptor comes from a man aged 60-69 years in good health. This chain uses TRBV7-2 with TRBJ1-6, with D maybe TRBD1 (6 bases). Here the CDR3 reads CASTESGAFNSPLHF. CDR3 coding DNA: TGTGCCAGCACCGAATCAGGGGCTTTCAATTCACCCCTCCACTTT.